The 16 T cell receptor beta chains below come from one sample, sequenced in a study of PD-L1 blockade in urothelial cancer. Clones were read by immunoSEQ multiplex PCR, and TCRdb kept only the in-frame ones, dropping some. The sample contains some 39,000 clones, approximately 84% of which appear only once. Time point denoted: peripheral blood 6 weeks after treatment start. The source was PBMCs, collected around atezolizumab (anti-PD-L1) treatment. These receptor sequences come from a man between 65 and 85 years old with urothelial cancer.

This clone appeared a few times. CDR3 bases: TGTGCCAGCAGCTCCCGCGGGGAGCAGTTCTTC. Protein sequence: CASSSRGEQFF. The V gene is TRBV7-2, the J gene TRBJ2-1, with TRBD2 as a possible D gene (5 bases). The CDR3 contains 11 residues. Germline V gene lookup returns CDR1 SGHTA and CDR2 FQGNSA. V lost 4 bases, J lost 10 bases, and 8 bases lay in between.

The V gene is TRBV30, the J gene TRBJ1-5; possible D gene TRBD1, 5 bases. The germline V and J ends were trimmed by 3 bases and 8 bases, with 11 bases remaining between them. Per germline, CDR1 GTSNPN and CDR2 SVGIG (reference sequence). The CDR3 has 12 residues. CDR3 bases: TGTGCCTGGAGGACCCAAGGGGAGCCCCAGCATTTT. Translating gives CAWRTQGEPQHF. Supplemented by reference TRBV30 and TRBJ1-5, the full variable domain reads SQTIHQWPATLVQPVGSPLSLECTVEGTSNPNLYWYRQAAGRGLQLLFYSVGIGQISSEVPQNLSASRPQDRQFILSSKKLLLSDSGFYLCAWRTQGEPQHFGDGTRLSIL.

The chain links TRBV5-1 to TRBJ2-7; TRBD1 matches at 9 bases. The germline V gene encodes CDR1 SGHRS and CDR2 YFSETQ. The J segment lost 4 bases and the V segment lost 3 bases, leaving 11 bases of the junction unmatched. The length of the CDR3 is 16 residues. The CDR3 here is CASSSSTTGGTYEQYF. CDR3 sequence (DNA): TGCGCCAGCAGCTCGAGTACGACAGGGGGTACGTACGAGCAGTACTTC.

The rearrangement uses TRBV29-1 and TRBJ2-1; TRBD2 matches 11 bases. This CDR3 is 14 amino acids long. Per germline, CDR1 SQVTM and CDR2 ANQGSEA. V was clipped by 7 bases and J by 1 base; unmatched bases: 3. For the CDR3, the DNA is TGCAGCGGCGGACTAGCGGGTTCCTACAATGAGCAGTTCTTC. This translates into CSGGLAGSYNEQFF.

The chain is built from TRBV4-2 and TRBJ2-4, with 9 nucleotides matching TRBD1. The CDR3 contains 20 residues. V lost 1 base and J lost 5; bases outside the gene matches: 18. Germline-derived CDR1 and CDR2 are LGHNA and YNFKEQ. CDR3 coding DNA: TGTGCCAGCAGCCAAGGTGCTGGGACAGGGCGGTGGGGTGAGGAAAACATTCAGTACTTC. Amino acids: CASSQGAGTGRWGEENIQYF.

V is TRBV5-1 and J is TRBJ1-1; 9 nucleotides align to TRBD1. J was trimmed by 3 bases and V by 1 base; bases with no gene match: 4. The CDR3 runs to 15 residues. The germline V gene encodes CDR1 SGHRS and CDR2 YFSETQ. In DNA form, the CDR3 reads TGCGCCAGCAGCTTGCCCGGACAGGGGTACACTGAAGCTTTCTTT. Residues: CASSLPGQGYTEAFF.

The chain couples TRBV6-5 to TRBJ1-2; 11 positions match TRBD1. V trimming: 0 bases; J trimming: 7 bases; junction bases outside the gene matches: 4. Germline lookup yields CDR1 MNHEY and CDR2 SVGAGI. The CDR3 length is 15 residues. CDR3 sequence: CASSYSRTGGFGYTF. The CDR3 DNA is TGTGCCAGCAGTTACTCGAGGACAGGGGGCTTTGGCTACACCTTC.

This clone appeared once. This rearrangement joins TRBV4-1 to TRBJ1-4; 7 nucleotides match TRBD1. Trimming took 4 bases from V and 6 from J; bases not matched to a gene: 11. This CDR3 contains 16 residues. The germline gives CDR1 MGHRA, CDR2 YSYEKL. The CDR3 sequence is CASSPLSGGGYEKLFF. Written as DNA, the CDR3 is TGCGCCAGCAGCCCTCTCTCGGGAGGGGGCTATGAAAAACTGTTTTTT.

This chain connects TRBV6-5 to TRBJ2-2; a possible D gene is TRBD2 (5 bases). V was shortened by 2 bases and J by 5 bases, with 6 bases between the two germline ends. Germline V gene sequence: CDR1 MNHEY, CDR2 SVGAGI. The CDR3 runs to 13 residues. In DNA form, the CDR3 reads TGTGCCAGCAGTTACCGAGGGACCGGGGAGCTGTTTTTT. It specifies CASSYRGTGELFF.

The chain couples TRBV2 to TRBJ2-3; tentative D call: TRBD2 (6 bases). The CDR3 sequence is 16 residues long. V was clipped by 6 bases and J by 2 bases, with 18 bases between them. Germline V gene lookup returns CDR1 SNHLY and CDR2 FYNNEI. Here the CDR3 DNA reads TGTGCCAGCAGGAAGGATCAAACGGGAGTCACAGATACGCAGTATTTT. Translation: CASRKDQTGVTDTQYF.

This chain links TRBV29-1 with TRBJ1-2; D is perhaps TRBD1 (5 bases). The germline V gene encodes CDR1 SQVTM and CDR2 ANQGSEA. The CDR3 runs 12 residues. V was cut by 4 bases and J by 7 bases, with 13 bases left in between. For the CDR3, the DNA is TGCAGCGTTGGCCCGGGGGATTCTGGCTACACCTTC. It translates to CSVGPGDSGYTF.

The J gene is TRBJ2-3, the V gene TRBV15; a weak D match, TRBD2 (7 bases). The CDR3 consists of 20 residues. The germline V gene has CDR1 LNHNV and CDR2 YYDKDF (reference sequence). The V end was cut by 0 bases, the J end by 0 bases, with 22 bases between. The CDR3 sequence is CATSRDLGGSTGPSTDTQYF. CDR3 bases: TGTGCCACCAGCAGAGATCTGGGGGGGTCGACAGGCCCTAGCACAGATACGCAGTATTTT. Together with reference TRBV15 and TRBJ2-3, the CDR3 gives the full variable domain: DAMVIQNPRYQVTQFGKPVTLSCSQTLNHNVMYWYQQKSSQAPKLLFHYYDKDFNNEADTPDNFQSRRPNTSFCFLDIRSPGLGDTAMYLCATSRDLGGSTGPSTDTQYFGPGTRLTVL.

The CDR3 loop reads CASSAGTNYGYTF. CDR3 DNA: TGTGCCAGCAGTGCCGGGACAAACTATGGCTACACCTTC. The chain has TRBV6-1 and TRBJ1-2, with D maybe TRBD1 (6 bases). This CDR3 region has 13 residues. Per the germline V gene, CDR1 is MNHNS and CDR2 is SASEGT. Trimming took 4 bases from V and 2 from J, leaving 8 bases between them.

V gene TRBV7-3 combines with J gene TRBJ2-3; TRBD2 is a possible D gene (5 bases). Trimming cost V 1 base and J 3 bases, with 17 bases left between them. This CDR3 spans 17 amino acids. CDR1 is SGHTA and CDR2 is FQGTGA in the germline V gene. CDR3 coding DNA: TGTGCCAGCAGCTTAAGAGGAAAGGGAGCGGAGACAGATACGCAGTATTTT. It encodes CASSLRGKGAETDTQYF. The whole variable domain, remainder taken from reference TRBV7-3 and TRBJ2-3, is GAGVSQTPSNKVTEKGKYVELRCDPISGHTALYWYRQSLGQGPEFLIYFQGTGAADDSGLPNDRFFAVRPEGSVSTLKIQRTERGDSAVYLCASSLRGKGAETDTQYFGPGTRLTVL.

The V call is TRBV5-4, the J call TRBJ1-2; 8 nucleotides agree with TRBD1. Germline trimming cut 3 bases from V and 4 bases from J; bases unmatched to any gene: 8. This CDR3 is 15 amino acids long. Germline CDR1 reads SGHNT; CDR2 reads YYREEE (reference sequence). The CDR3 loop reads CASSSWDRTTYGYTF. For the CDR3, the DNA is TGTGCCAGCAGCTCGTGGGACAGGACAACCTATGGCTACACCTTC. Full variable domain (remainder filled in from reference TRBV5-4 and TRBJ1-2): ETGVTQSPTHLIKTRGQQVTLRCSSQSGHNTVSWYQQALGQGPQFIFQYYREEENGRGNFPPRFSGLQFPNYSSELNVNALELDDSALYLCASSSWDRTTYGYTFGSGTRLTVV.

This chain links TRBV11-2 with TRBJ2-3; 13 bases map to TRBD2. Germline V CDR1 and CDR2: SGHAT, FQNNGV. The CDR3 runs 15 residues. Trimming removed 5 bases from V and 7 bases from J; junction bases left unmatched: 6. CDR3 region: CASSPGTSGTNTQYF. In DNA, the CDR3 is TGTGCCAGCAGCCCCGGGACTAGCGGGACGAATACGCAGTATTTT.